The 24 T cell receptor beta chains reported below all come from one sample, sequenced in a study of CD8+ T cells in alopecia areata. TCR sequencing used cDNA made by reverse transcription of extracted RNA. Assay: immunoSEQ multiplex PCR; the TCRdb copy retains only in-frame clones and omits some. The table lists approximately 98,000 clones, 45% to 70% of them singletons. The material sequenced was CD8+ T cells sorted from blood. The receptor set was obtained from a human donor in good health.

The rearrangement joins TRBV6-6 to TRBJ1-1; 9 positions agree with TRBD1. Germline CDR1 is MNHNY and CDR2 is SVGAGI (reference sequence). V lost 2 bases to trimming and J lost 6 bases; unmatched junction nucleotides: 4. This CDR3 has 14 residues. Written as DNA, the CDR3 is TGTGCCAGCAGTTACACAGGGGGCAGGGCTGAAGCTTTCTTT. It translates to CASSYTGGRAEAFF.

This clone was counted between two and nine times. The rearrangement uses TRBV7-9 and TRBJ1-1, with 7 nucleotides matching TRBD1. Germline V gene sequence: CDR1 SEHNR, CDR2 FQNEAQ (reference sequence). The CDR3 covers 14 residues. V lost 6 bases, J lost 5 bases, and 9 bases stayed unmatched. The CDR3 DNA reads TGTGCCAGCAGGCGGGGACAGTCGGATACTGAAGCTTTCTTT. It codes for CASRRGQSDTEAFF.

The V call is TRBV18, the J call TRBJ2-7, with D perhaps assigned TRBD1 or TRBD2 (6 bases each). This CDR3 is 15 amino acids long. V was shortened by 3 bases and J by 0 bases, with 12 bases between the two germline ends. The germline V gene encodes CDR1 KGHSH and CDR2 LQKENI. The DNA for the CDR3 is TGTGCCAGCTCACCCGGGGGCTATAGCTCCTACGAGCAGTACTTC. Translated, it gives CASSPGGYSSYEQYF.

There are a few counts of this clone. This chain joins TRBV5-6 and TRBJ2-5; D is unresolved. V was shortened by 5 bases and J by 2 bases, with 19 bases between the two germline ends. Germline loops: CDR1 SGHDT, CDR2 YYEEEE. The CDR3 is made up of 16 amino acids. CDR3 DNA sequence: TGTGCCAGCAGTTTAAGTGTGATAAGAGGACAAGAGACCCAGTACTTC. This encodes CASSLSVIRGQETQYF.

The table lists this clone with many counts. V gene TRBV15 combines with J gene TRBJ2-6, with 10 bases matching TRBD1. This CDR3 spans 16 amino acids. The V gene's germline CDR1 is LNHNV and CDR2 YYDKDF (reference sequence). The trim removed 5 bases at V and 0 bases at J, leaving 1 base unmatched. CDR3 coding DNA: TGTGCCACCAGCTGGGACAGGGGCTCTGGGGCCAACGTCCTGACTTTC. This sequence encodes CATSWDRGSGANVLTF.

The chain couples TRBV27 to TRBJ2-1, with D possibly being TRBD1 (6 bases). Trimming stripped 6 bases from V and 5 bases from J, with 17 bases between. The CDR3 runs to 15 residues. Per the germline V gene, CDR1 is MNHEY and CDR2 is SMNVEV (reference sequence). The CDR3 DNA follows: TGTGCCAGCAGCACCGGAACAGGGATTGACAATGAGCAGTTCTTC. It translates to CASSTGTGIDNEQFF.

The rearrangement links TRBV1 to TRBJ1-2. TRBV1 is deemed a pseudogene. The CDR3 runs 15 residues. The CDR3 spells CTSSQDQPGGYGYTF. The CDR3 coding sequence is TGCACCAGCAGCCAAGATCAACCCGGAGGCTATGGCTACACCTTC.

The V gene is TRBV15, the J gene TRBJ1-1; weak D call: TRBD1 (5 bases). Trimming took off 5 bases at V and 2 bases at J, with 15 bases between the two ends. CDR1 and CDR2 from the germline V gene are LNHNV and YYDKDF (reference sequence). The CDR3 loop spans 15 amino acids. CDR3 nucleotide sequence: TGTGCCACCAGCCACGGGAGGGGCCTTAACACTGAAGCTTTCTTT. Translated: CATSHGRGLNTEAFF.

The chain links TRBV7-6 to TRBJ2-1, with 9 bases identical to TRBD2. Trimming at V came to 3 bases and at J to 2 bases, leaving 5 bases not matched to a gene. Germline CDR1 and CDR2: SGHVS and FNYEAQ. The CDR3 consists of 16 residues. The CDR3 sequence is CASSLTRGGAYNEQFF. The CDR3 bases are TGTGCCAGCAGCTTGACACGCGGGGGGGCCTACAATGAGCAGTTCTTC.

The chain links TRBV7-9 to TRBJ1-2; unclear D gene. Germline V gene data show CDR1 as SEHNR and CDR2 as FQNEAQ (reference sequence). This CDR3 contains 15 residues. V lost 0 bases, J lost 3 bases, and 11 bases lay in between. The CDR3 region has the DNA TGTGCCAGCAGCTTAGCAGGAGACGGCTACTATGGCTACACCTTC. Translated: CASSLAGDGYYGYTF. Complete variable domain (other parts from reference TRBV7-9 and TRBJ1-2): DTGVSQNPRHKITKRGQNVTFRCDPISEHNRLYWYRQTLGQGPEFLTYFQNEAQLEKSRLLSDRFSAERPKGSFSTLEIQRTEQGDSAMYLCASSLAGDGYYGYTFGSGTRLTVV.

The gene calls are TRBV13 and TRBJ2-7, with D possibly being TRBD1 (5 bases). Germline V gene sequence: CDR1 PRHDT, CDR2 FYEKMQ (reference sequence). The CDR3 contains 17 residues. Between the trimmed V and J ends, which lost 7 bases and 0 bases, there was a span of 22 bases. The CDR3 DNA reads TGTGCCAGCAAAGACTCAATGGGGCGGCTAAACTCCTACGAGCAGTACTTC. This encodes CASKDSMGRLNSYEQYF. Drawing the rest from reference TRBV13 and TRBJ2-7, the complete variable domain is AAGVIQSPRHLIKEKRETATLKCYPIPRHDTVYWYQQGPGQDPQFLISFYEKMQSDKGSIPDRFSAQQFSDYHSELNMSSLELGDSALYFCASKDSMGRLNSYEQYFGPGTRLTVT.

CDR3 in amino acids: CASSLGRTANNYGYTF. The DNA for the CDR3 is TGTGCCAGCAGCTTAGGGCGGACAGCCAACAACTATGGCTACACCTTC. The rearrangement links TRBV13 to TRBJ1-2; a weak D match, TRBD1 (6 bases). Between the trimmed V and J ends, which lost 0 bases and 2 bases, there was a span of 13 bases. This CDR3 is built from 16 residues. Germline-derived CDR1 and CDR2 are PRHDT and FYEKMQ (reference sequence).

The chain has TRBV29-1 and TRBJ1-1; a weak D match, TRBD1 (5 bases). With 7 bases removed from V and 4 bases from J, the gap between germline ends came to 19 bases. CDR1 and CDR2 (germline): SQVTM, ANQGSEA. The CDR3 is made up of 14 amino acids. The CDR3 loop is CSARSPGGGTEAFF. The CDR3, as DNA: TGCAGCGCCCGATCACCGGGGGGAGGCACTGAAGCTTTCTTT.

The chain employs TRBV4-3 and TRBJ2-3; D gene ambiguous. Germline CDR1 and CDR2: LGHNA and YSLEER. The germline V and J ends were trimmed by 0 bases and 4 bases, with 11 bases remaining between them. This CDR3 comprises 15 residues. The CDR3 spells CASSQDNYPADTQYF. CDR3 nucleotide sequence: TGCGCCAGCAGCCAAGATAACTACCCCGCAGATACGCAGTATTTT.

To note about this clone: The identical CDR3 is also encoded by other nucleotide sequences in the sample. The chain employs TRBV12-5 and TRBJ1-1; 9 bases map to TRBD1. From germline, CDR1 is LGHNT and CDR2 FRNRAP. V was pared by 4 bases and J by 5 bases, with 2 bases of the junction left unmatched. This CDR3 is 13 amino acids long. CDR3 loop: CASGSTGGTEAFF. The CDR3 DNA reads TGTGCTAGTGGTTCGACAGGGGGAACTGAAGCTTTCTTT.

V and J are TRBV13 and TRBJ2-4; TRBD1 matches at 8 bases. The V gene's germline CDR1 is PRHDT and CDR2 FYEKMQ (reference sequence). The CDR3 totals 16 residues. V shed 5 bases, J shed 2 bases, and the junction held 8 bases outside the gene matches. CDR3 region: CASSGPQGASKNIQYF. As DNA, the CDR3 is TGTGCCAGCAGCGGACCCCAGGGGGCGTCCAAAAACATTCAGTACTTC.

V gene TRBV4-1 combines with J gene TRBJ1-1; D is uncertain. Trimming shortened V by 5 bases and J by 2 bases, and 15 bases separated the two germline ends. CDR1 is MGHRA and CDR2 is YSYEKL in the germline V gene. The CDR3 length is 15 residues. CDR3 protein: CASSDVGSKNTEAFF. The CDR3 nucleotides are TGCGCCAGCAGCGATGTGGGCAGTAAAAACACTGAAGCTTTCTTT.

The chain recombines TRBV23-1 with TRBJ2-4, with D tentatively TRBD1 or TRBD2 (5 bases each). TRBV23-1 has ORF status, its function being uncertain. The CDR3 is 19 amino acids. V was pared by 0 bases and J by 5 bases, with 23 bases between. CDR3 sequence reads: CASSQSRAGSLFGQNIQYF. The CDR3 DNA sequence: TGCGCCAGCAGTCAATCGAGGGCAGGGTCGTTATTCGGCCAAAACATTCAGTACTTC.

The chain employs TRBV4-1 and TRBJ2-7, with no clear D. CDR1 and CDR2 (germline): MGHRA, YSYEKL. V lost 0 bases and J 1 base, leaving 7 bases between the germline ends. The CDR3 totals 14 residues. The CDR3 bases are TGCGCCAGCAGCCAAGAACCGGCTTCCTACGAGCAGTACTTC. Amino acid sequence: CASSQEPASYEQYF.

The CDR3 DNA reads TGCAGCGTTGTCGGCGGGGGGCAGTACAATGAGCAGTTCTTC. Amino acid sequence: CSVVGGGQYNEQFF. The chain has TRBV29-1 and TRBJ2-1; 8 bases line up with TRBD2. Germline-derived CDR1 and CDR2 are SQVTM and ANQGSEA. The CDR3 totals 14 residues. Trimming cost V 4 bases and J 4 bases; bases outside gene matches: 6.

This clone showed up just a few times. The chain has TRBV2 and TRBJ2-2; D assignment may be TRBD1 or TRBD2 (5 bases each). This CDR3 comprises 14 residues. The V gene lost 3 bases and the J gene lost 6 bases, with 11 bases spanning the gap. CDR1 is SNHLY and CDR2 is FYNNEI in the germline V gene. CDR3 in amino acids: CASSDGTAPGELFF. Here the CDR3 DNA reads TGTGCCAGCAGTGACGGGACGGCGCCCGGGGAGCTGTTTTTT. Full variable domain (missing parts from reference TRBV2 and TRBJ2-2): EPEVTQTPSHQVTQMGQEVILRCVPISNHLYFYWYRQILGQKVEFLVSFYNNEISEKSEIFDDQFSVERPDGSNFTLKIRSTKLEDSAMYFCASSDGTAPGELFFGEGSRLTVL.

The chain combines TRBV21-1 with TRBJ2-4; the table's TRBD1 call for D was not verified on the DNA. TRBV21-1 represents a pseudogene. The CDR3 length is 17 residues. The CDR3 DNA is TGTGCCAGCAGTTGGAAGCCCAGGGGGCTAGGCAAAAACATTCAGTACTTC. Its protein is CASSWKPRGLGKNIQYF.

This clone appeared a single time. The rearrangement links TRBV7-9 to TRBJ2-1; unclear D gene. The CDR3 is 16 residues long. The V gene's germline CDR1 is SEHNR and CDR2 FQNEAQ (reference sequence). The V and J ends lost 5 bases and 0 bases respectively, with 14 bases between them. CDR3 in amino acids: CASSGFQRSSYNEQFF. The CDR3 DNA follows: TGTGCCAGCAGCGGGTTCCAGCGAAGCTCCTACAATGAGCAGTTCTTC.

This clone was seen a few times. V gene TRBV5-6 combines with J gene TRBJ2-7; D remains ambiguous. The germline V gene has CDR1 SGHDT and CDR2 YYEEEE. CDR3 length equals 12 residues. Trimming took 4 bases from V and 1 from J, leaving 6 bases between them. The CDR3 DNA reads TGTGCCAGCAGCGACGGTTCCTACGAGCAGTACTTC. Translated, it gives CASSDGSYEQYF.